These 26 T cell receptor beta chains came from one sample sequenced in a study of molecular identifiers for immune sequencing clone quantification. TCRdb processed the PCR reads anew with MiXCR; each CDR3 protein has one entry. The sample contains about 12,000 distinct CDR3 sequences, roughly 18% of which appear only once. Material for sequencing was naive CD8+ T cells from blood, with Jurkat cell RNA spiked in. Subset here: FACS-sorted CD8+CD4-CCR7+CD45RA+ naive T cells. These receptors came from a human donor in good health. Some libraries in this study had Jurkat cell RNA spiked in.

This clonotype appeared many times. This chain connects TRBV28 to TRBJ1-5; 7 bases fit TRBD1. CDR3 length: 17 amino acids. Per germline, CDR1 MDHEN and CDR2 SYDVKM. Losses at the gene ends were 4 bases for V and 4 bases for J; bases not matched to a gene: 13. CDR3 amino acids: CASSSAYEGADNQPQHF. CDR3 bases: TGTGCCAGCAGTTCCGCCTATGAGGGGGCAGATAATCAGCCCCAGCATTTT.

This clonotype is categorized as medium-sized. The chain links TRBV6-2 or TRBV6-3 to TRBJ2-5; weak D call: TRBD2 (6 bases). Germline assignment: CDR1 MNHEY and CDR2 SVGEGT. Trimming took 2 bases from V and 0 from J, leaving 13 bases between them. The CDR3 spans 16 residues. The CDR3 here is CASSYVLAEDQETQYF. CDR3 nucleotides: TGTGCCAGCAGTTACGTGTTAGCGGAAGACCAAGAGACCCAGTACTTC.

This clonotype occurred many times. V usage is TRBV29-1 and J usage is TRBJ2-5, with no clear D. The CDR3 is 11 amino acids. Trimming left V 3 bases short and J 5 bases short, with 7 bases between. Germline loops: CDR1 SQVTM, CDR2 ANQGSEA. Written as DNA, the CDR3 is TGCAGCGTTGAGTATGGTGAGACCCAGTACTTC. It encodes CSVEYGETQYF. The complete variable domain, with remaining parts taken from reference TRBV29-1 and TRBJ2-5, reads SAVISQKPSRDICQRGTSLTIQCQVDSQVTMMFWYRQQPGQSLTLIATANQGSEATYESGFVIDKFPISRPNLTFSTLTVSNMSPEDSSIYLCSVEYGETQYFGPGTRLLVL.

This clonotype was seen ten or more times. V is TRBV6-5 and J is TRBJ2-6, with unresolved D. The V and J ends lost 5 bases and 4 bases respectively, with 6 bases between them. From germline, CDR1 is MNHEY and CDR2 SVGAGI. The CDR3 totals 13 residues. Written as DNA, the CDR3 is TGTGCCAGCAGTCCCCCCGGGGCCAACGTCCTGACTTTC. Translating it yields CASSPPGANVLTF.

In the case of this clonotype: A much larger clone lies one base from this, so it may be a read error. The chain combines TRBV7-3 with TRBJ2-3; 10 bases agree with TRBD2. The CDR3 is made up of 16 amino acids. The germline V gene encodes CDR1 SGHTA and CDR2 FQGTGA. The CDR3 loop reads CSSSVTGTSGTDTQYF. The CDR3 nucleotides read TGTTCCAGCAGCGTAACTGGGACTAGCGGCACAGATACGCAGTATTTT.

By frequency in the sample, this clonotype is medium-sized. The chain joins TRBV20-1 to TRBJ2-7; a possible D gene is TRBD2 (6 bases). V lost 1 base and J 3 bases, leaving 19 bases between the germline ends. From germline, CDR1 is DFQATT and CDR2 SNEGSKA (reference sequence). CDR3 length: 16 amino acids. CDR3 residues: CSARGSGGAGYYEQYF. The CDR3 DNA reads as TGCAGTGCTAGAGGGTCCGGGGGTGCGGGGTACTACGAGCAGTACTTC.

There are a few counts of this clonotype. The rearrangement uses TRBV12-3 or TRBV12-4 and TRBJ1-6; TRBD1 might be the D (6 bases). The V and J ends lost 2 bases and 8 bases respectively, with 10 bases between them. The CDR3 totals 14 residues. This chain's CDR3 is CASSLHRADSPLHF. DNA for the CDR3: TGTGCCAGCAGTTTACACAGGGCGGATTCACCCCTCCACTTT.

This clonotype was detected ten times or more. The chain has TRBV3-1 and TRBJ2-7; D might be TRBD2 (5 bases). Germline V gene sequence: CDR1 LGHDT, CDR2 YNNKEL (reference sequence). CDR3 length: 15 amino acids. With 4 bases removed from V and 0 bases from J, the gap between germline ends came to 13 bases. CDR3 sequence (DNA): TGTGCCAGCAGCCCACTGACGGGGAACTCCTACGAGCAGTACTTC. Translating it yields CASSPLTGNSYEQYF.

By share, this clonotype counts as medium-sized. The gene calls are TRBV4-2 and TRBJ2-3, with 9 bases matching TRBD2. Losses at the gene ends were 0 bases for V and 0 bases for J; bases not matched to a gene: 4. CDR3 length equals 17 residues. The germline V gene encodes CDR1 LGHNA and CDR2 YNFKEQ. The CDR3 is CASSQEVAGVSTDTQYF. CDR3 in DNA: TGTGCCAGCAGCCAAGAGGTAGCGGGAGTTAGCACAGATACGCAGTATTTT.

In its sample, this clonotype was seen a few times. This rearrangement joins TRBV7-2 to TRBJ2-5, with 7 bases fitting TRBD2. CDR1 is SGHTA and CDR2 is FQGNSA in the germline V gene. Trimming cost V 3 bases and J 5 bases; bases outside gene matches: 9. The CDR3 sequence is 15 residues long. This CDR3 is CASSFLGGPRETQYF. In DNA form, the CDR3 reads TGTGCCAGCAGCTTCCTGGGAGGGCCCAGGGAGACCCAGTACTTC.

About this clonotype: This may stem from a read error, because a much larger clone lies one nucleotide away. This chain uses TRBV19 with TRBJ1-1; no reliable D call. CDR3 length: 13 amino acids. The germline CDR1 and CDR2 sequences are LNHDA and SQIVND (reference sequence). The CDR3 region has the DNA TGTGCCCGTAGTACGGTTATGAACACTGAAGCTTTCTTT. This gives the protein CARSTVMNTEAFF. The full variable domain, completed using reference TRBV19 and TRBJ1-1, is DGGITQSPKYLFRKEGQNVTLSCEQNLNHDAMYWYRQDPGQGLRLIYYSQIVNDFQKGDIAEGYSVSREKKESFPLTVTSAQKNPTAFYLCARSTVMNTEAFFGQGTRLTVV.

Within the sample, this clonotype is medium-sized. J is TRBJ2-3 and V is TRBV20-1; 10 bases line up with TRBD2. Trimming cost V 1 base and J 5 bases; bases outside gene matches: 6. The CDR3 spans 15 residues. Germline CDR1 and CDR2: DFQATT and SNEGSKA (reference sequence). The CDR3 protein is CSARALAGDGDTQYF. CDR3 in DNA: TGCAGTGCTAGAGCTCTAGCGGGAGACGGAGATACGCAGTATTTT.

The genes are TRBV19 and TRBJ2-7, with 9 bases that match TRBD1. The CDR3 sequence is 12 residues long. From germline, CDR1 is LNHDA and CDR2 SQIVND (reference sequence). The J segment lost 7 bases and the V segment lost 9 bases, leaving 7 bases of the junction unmatched. DNA for the CDR3: TGTGCCAGCTCAACAGGGGGCTGGGAGCAGTACTTC. It yields the protein CASSTGGWEQYF.

Worth noting for this clonotype: This could be a read error, since a much larger clone is one nucleotide away. The V gene is TRBV27, the J gene TRBJ2-7; TRBD2 might be the D (6 bases). The CDR3 length is 13 residues. Trimming shortened V by 2 bases and J by 3 bases, and 8 bases separated the two germline ends. Germline V lookup: CDR1 MNHEY, CDR2 SMNVEV (reference sequence). CDR3 loop: CASSLTSNYEQYF. DNA for the CDR3: TGTGCCAGCAGTTTAACTAGCAACTACGAGCAGTACTTC.

This clonotype is medium-sized within its sample. The chain links TRBV28 to TRBJ2-5; D is undetermined. V lost 3 bases and J 5 bases, leaving 4 bases between the germline ends. From germline, CDR1 is MDHEN and CDR2 SYDVKM. The CDR3 length is 11 residues. The CDR3 coding sequence is TGTGCCAGCAGTTTTAGGGAGACCCAGTACTTC. Translation: CASSFRETQYF. The full variable domain, rest sourced from reference TRBV28 and TRBJ2-5, is DVKVTQSSRYLVKRTGEKVFLECVQDMDHENMFWYRQDPGLGLRLIYFSYDVKMKEKGDIPEGYSVSREKKERFSLILESASTNQTSMYLCASSFRETQYFGPGTRLLVL.

The V and J genes are TRBV19 and TRBJ1-2, with D perhaps TRBD1 (5 bases). V lost 7 bases and J lost 5, with 17 bases in between. The germline V gene encodes CDR1 LNHDA and CDR2 SQIVND (reference sequence). This CDR3 has 14 residues. CDR3 sequence (DNA): TGTGCCAGTACCCCCGGCGGGGGACCTTATGGCTACACCTTC. Translation gives CASTPGGGPYGYTF.

This clonotype was recorded many times. The rearrangement links TRBV20-1 to TRBJ2-7; 8 nucleotides line up with TRBD2. The ends lost 1 base at V and 2 bases at J; junction bases unmatched: 4. CDR3 length: 14 amino acids. The germline CDR1 and CDR2 sequences are DFQATT and SNEGSKA (reference sequence). CDR3: CSARGTSPTYEQYF. Here the CDR3 DNA reads TGCAGTGCTAGAGGGACTAGCCCAACCTACGAGCAGTACTTC.

This clonotype has ten or more counts. The V and J genes are TRBV13 and TRBJ2-6; 7 bases line up with TRBD2. Germline CDR1 is PRHDT and CDR2 is FYEKMQ (reference sequence). The V segment lost 4 bases and the J segment 2 bases; nucleotides outside the gene matches: 8. The CDR3 runs to 17 residues. The CDR3 sequence is CASSSSVRGAGANVLTF. CDR3 coding DNA: TGTGCCAGCAGCTCCTCAGTCCGGGGGGCTGGGGCCAACGTCCTGACTTTC. Full variable domain (remainder filled in from reference TRBV13 and TRBJ2-6): AAGVIQSPRHLIKEKRETATLKCYPIPRHDTVYWYQQGPGQDPQFLISFYEKMQSDKGSIPDRFSAQQFSDYHSELNMSSLELGDSALYFCASSSSVRGAGANVLTFGAGSRLTVL.

This clonotype was recorded at least ten times. The chain carries TRBV29-1 and TRBJ2-1; D not resolved. Germline CDR1 SQVTM, CDR2 ANQGSEA. V was pared by 2 bases and J by 5 bases, with 13 bases between. The length of the CDR3 is 14 residues. CDR3 in DNA: TGCAGCGTTGAATGGCGCCTGGGTAACAATGAGCAGTTCTTC. It yields the protein CSVEWRLGNNEQFF.

At least ten counts were recorded for this clonotype. The gene calls are TRBV7-8 and TRBJ2-1; 10 positions agree with TRBD2. The CDR3 is 20 amino acids. Germline lookup yields CDR1 SGHVS and CDR2 FQNEAQ. The ends lost 5 bases at V and 0 bases at J; junction bases unmatched: 16. The CDR3 protein is CASSPGRVAGGASSYNEQFF. The CDR3 coding sequence is TGTGCCAGCAGCCCTGGTAGAGTAGCGGGAGGAGCGAGCTCCTACAATGAGCAGTTCTTC.

As concerns this clonotype: This could be a read error, since a much larger clone is one nucleotide away. This rearrangement joins TRBV19 to TRBJ1-5; TRBD1 might be the D (5 bases). Per germline, CDR1 LNHDA and CDR2 SQIVND (reference sequence). The CDR3 loop spans 17 amino acids. Trimming cost V 7 bases and J 2 bases, with 21 bases left between them. As DNA, the CDR3 is TGTGCCAGTACTACGGGAAGGGCAAGGGGCGGCAATCAGCCCCAGCATTTT. Encoded protein: CASTTGRARGGNQPQHF.

A remark on this clonotype: A much more abundant neighbour one base away suggests this may be a read error. The genes are TRBV12-3 or TRBV12-4 and TRBJ2-3; no clear D. The CDR3 contains 16 residues. Deletions cut 6 bases from V and 5 bases from J, with 21 bases between. CDR3 region: CASSTSLAVGIDTQYF. The CDR3 nucleotides read TGTGCCAGCAGCACTTCCCTCGCCGTAGGTATAGATACGCAGTATTTT.

The table lists this clonotype with many counts. The chain is built from TRBV12-3 or TRBV12-4 and TRBJ2-3, with D tentatively TRBD1 or TRBD2 (6 bases each). Trimming removed 7 bases from V and 5 bases from J, with 13 bases in between. There are 13 residues in the CDR3. Here the CDR3 reads CASKWGARDTQYF. The CDR3 region has the DNA TGTGCCAGCAAATGGGGGGCGCGAGATACGCAGTATTTT.

The rearrangement links TRBV19 to TRBJ1-5; unclear D gene. V was trimmed by 2 bases and J by 2 bases, leaving 19 bases between them. Germline V gene data show CDR1 as LNHDA and CDR2 as SQIVND (reference sequence). This CDR3 region has 18 residues. The CDR3 loop reads CASSIFGPVPDGNQPQHF. DNA for the CDR3: TGTGCCAGTAGTATATTCGGGCCAGTTCCTGACGGCAATCAGCCCCAGCATTTT.

This clonotype was observed many times. CDR3 loop: CASSGGPVEFSGNTIYF. The CDR3 bases are TGTGCCAGCAGCGGGGGCCCAGTGGAGTTCTCTGGAAACACCATATATTTT. The J gene is TRBJ1-3, the V gene TRBV11-2, with D perhaps TRBD1 (6 bases). The CDR3 contains 17 residues. Germline-derived CDR1 and CDR2 are SGHAT and FQNNGV. The germline V and J ends were trimmed by 5 bases and 0 bases, with 17 bases remaining between them.

The chain couples TRBV7-7 to TRBJ2-1; no clear D gene. The CDR3 has 16 residues. V lost 5 bases to trimming and J lost 6 bases, with 20 bases between them. The germline V gene has CDR1 SSHAT and CDR2 FNYEAQ (reference sequence). CDR3 residues: CASSPTRVGPTNEQFF. The DNA for the CDR3 is TGTGCCAGCAGCCCGACAAGGGTAGGACCGACCAATGAGCAGTTCTTC.